This is a list of T cell receptor beta chains from one sample in a study of T-cell memory formation after mild COVID-19. TCRdb reprocessed the 5' RACE reads via MiXCR and lists one record per CDR3 protein. The sample has approximately 440,000 distinct CDR3 sequences, 20% seen once. The sample was PBMCs or a T cell subset sorted from them (not recorded which). These receptors were taken from an adult woman who had mild COVID-19 (a few samples of this study predate the infection). Cell type and time point are not known. Both conserved end residues are part of each CDR3. The D gene is left open where the match is weak. Rows give clone size only sometimes, using once, few, many, or a class for an expanded clone.

few	TRBD2	TRBV3-1	TRBJ2-1	CASSPLAGERNEQFF	TGTGCCAGCAGCCCTCTAGCGGGAGAAAGGAATGAGCAGTTCTTC
few	.	TRBV15	TRBJ2-7	CATSRDGGALPSYEQYF	TGTGCCACCAGCAGAGATGGGGGGGCCTTACCATCCTACGAGCAGTACTTC
few	.	TRBV6-1	TRBJ1-6	CASSEMVNSPLHF	TGTGCCAGCAGTGAAATGGTGAATTCACCCCTCCACTTT
.	.	TRBV7-3	TRBJ2-3	CASSAGPKGDTQYF	TGTGCCAGCAGCGCGGGTCCGAAGGGAGATACGCAGTATTTT
.	.	TRBV5-5	TRBJ1-2	CASSLSMVERELGYTF	TGTGCCAGCAGCTTGTCCATGGTCGAGCGCGAGCTTGGCTACACCTTC
few	.	TRBV6-5	TRBJ1-1	CASSYSVRDQAFF	TGTGCCAGCAGTTACTCTGTTAGGGACCAGGCTTTCTTT
.	TRBD1	TRBV27	TRBJ1-2	CASSPTGGLANYGYTF	TGTGCCAGCAGCCCGACAGGGGGTTTGGCTAACTATGGCTACACCTTC
few	.	TRBV7-9	TRBJ2-2	CASSFRRGAFKTGELFF	TGTGCCAGCAGCTTTCGGAGGGGAGCTTTCAAAACCGGGGAGCTGTTTTTT
few	.	TRBV14	TRBJ2-3	CASSQNFARGADTQYF	TGTGCCAGCAGCCAAAACTTCGCTCGCGGGGCAGATACGCAGTATTTT
few	TRBD2	TRBV29-1	TRBJ2-3	CSAPGLAGIDTQYF	TGCAGCGCCCCGGGACTAGCGGGGATAGATACGCAGTATTTT
few	.	TRBV24-1	TRBJ2-2	CATSDYRQEYTGELFF	TGTGCCACCAGTGATTACCGACAGGAGTACACCGGGGAGCTGTTTTTT
few	.	TRBV5-1	TRBJ1-2	CASSIEGDYGYTF	TGCGCCAGCAGCATCGAAGGGGACTATGGCTACACCTTC